This T cell receptor beta chain was documented in a study of blood T cell repertoires in COVID-19. Study-level information: Among Cohort 3 donors, those recovered had two negative PCRs, clearance, or symptom resolution. COVID-19 samples collected from the United States, Italy and Spain covered acute and convalescent phases.

Clinical histories supplied by participants themselves formed the basis of cohort assignment. In the authors' workflow: Researchers report that nucleated cell counts were estimated from reference gene primer amplification. Generated by immunoSEQ multiplex PCR, the TCRdb table keeps only in-frame clones and is missing some. V, J and clone size are those of that table, while D and trimming were read from the DNA. Of hundreds of thousands of clones in the sample, 80% to 90% were seen once. V lost 3 bases to trimming and J lost 6 bases; unmatched junction nucleotides: 9. Germline assignment: CDR1 LGHDT and CDR2 YNNKEL (reference sequence). The CDR3 is 15 amino acids.

Sequencing was carried out using PBMCs or T cells enriched from blood (not recorded which). The receptor's source is a middle-aged man in a cohort exposed to, infected with or recovered from COVID-19 (not recorded which). The chain employs TRBV3-1 (or the pseudogene TRBV3-2) and TRBJ2-7, with 9 bases matching TRBD2. The CDR3 bases are TGTGCCAGCAGCCACTATAGCGGGAGTGAATCCGAGCAGTACTTC. It codes for CASSHYSGSESEQYF.